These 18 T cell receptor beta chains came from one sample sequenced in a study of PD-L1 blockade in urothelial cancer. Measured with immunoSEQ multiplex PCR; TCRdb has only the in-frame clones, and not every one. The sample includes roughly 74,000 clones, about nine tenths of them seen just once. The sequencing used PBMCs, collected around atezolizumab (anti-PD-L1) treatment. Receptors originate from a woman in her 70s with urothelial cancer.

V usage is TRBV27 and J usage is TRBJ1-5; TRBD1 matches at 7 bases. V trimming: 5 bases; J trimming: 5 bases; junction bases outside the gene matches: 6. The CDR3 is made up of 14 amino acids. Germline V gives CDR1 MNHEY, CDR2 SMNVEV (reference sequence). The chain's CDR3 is CASSLRGPHQPQHF. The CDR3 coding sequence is TGTGCCAGCAGTCTAAGGGGGCCCCATCAGCCCCAGCATTTT.

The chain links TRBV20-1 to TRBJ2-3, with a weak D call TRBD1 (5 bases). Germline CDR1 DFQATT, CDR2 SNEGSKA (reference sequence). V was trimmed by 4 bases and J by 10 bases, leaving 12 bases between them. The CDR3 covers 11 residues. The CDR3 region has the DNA TGCAGTGCTATAATGGCAGGGTCGCAGTATTTT. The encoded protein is CSAIMAGSQYF.

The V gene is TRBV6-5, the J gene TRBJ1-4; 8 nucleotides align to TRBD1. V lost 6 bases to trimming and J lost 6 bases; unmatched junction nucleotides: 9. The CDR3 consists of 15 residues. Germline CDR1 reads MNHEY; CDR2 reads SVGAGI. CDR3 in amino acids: CASSRETGVDEKLFF. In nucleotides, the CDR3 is TGTGCCAGCAGCAGGGAGACAGGGGTGGATGAAAAACTGTTTTTT.

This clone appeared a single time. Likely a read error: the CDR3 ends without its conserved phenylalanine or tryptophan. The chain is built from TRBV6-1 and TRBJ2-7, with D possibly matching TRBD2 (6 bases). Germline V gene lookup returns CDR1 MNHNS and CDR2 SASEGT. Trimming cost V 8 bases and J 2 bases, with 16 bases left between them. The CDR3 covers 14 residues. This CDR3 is CASAETRVPYEQYL. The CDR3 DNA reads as TGTGCCAGCGCCGAGACTAGGGTTCCCTACGAGCAGTACCTC.

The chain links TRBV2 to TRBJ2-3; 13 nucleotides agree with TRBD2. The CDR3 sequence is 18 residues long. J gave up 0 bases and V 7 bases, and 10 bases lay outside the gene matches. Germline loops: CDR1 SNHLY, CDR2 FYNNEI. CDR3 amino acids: CASTNWWTSGGSTDTQYF. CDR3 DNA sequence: TGTGCCAGCACCAATTGGTGGACTAGCGGGGGAAGCACAGATACGCAGTATTTT.

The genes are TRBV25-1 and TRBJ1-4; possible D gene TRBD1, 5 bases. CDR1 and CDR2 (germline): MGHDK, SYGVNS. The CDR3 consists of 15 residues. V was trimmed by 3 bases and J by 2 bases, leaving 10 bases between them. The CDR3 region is CASSEAGWTNEKLFF. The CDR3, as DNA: TGTGCCAGCAGTGAGGCAGGGTGGACTAATGAAAAACTGTTTTTT.

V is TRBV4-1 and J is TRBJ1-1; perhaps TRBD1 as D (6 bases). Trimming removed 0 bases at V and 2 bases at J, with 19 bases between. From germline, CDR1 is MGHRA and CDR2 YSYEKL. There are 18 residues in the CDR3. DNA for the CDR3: TGCGCCAGCAGCCAAGACCCTACAGGGCGGGTGTTTAACACTGAAGCTTTCTTT. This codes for CASSQDPTGRVFNTEAFF.

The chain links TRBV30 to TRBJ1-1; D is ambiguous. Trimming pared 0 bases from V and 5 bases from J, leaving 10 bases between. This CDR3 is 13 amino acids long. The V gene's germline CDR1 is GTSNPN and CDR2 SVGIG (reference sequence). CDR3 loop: CAWSVMAGTEAFF. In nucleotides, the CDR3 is TGTGCCTGGAGTGTAATGGCCGGGACTGAAGCTTTCTTT.

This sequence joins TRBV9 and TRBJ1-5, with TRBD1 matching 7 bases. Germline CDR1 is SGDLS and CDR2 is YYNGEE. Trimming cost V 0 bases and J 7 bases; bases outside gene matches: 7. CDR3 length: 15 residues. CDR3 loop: CASSVEGQGGQPQHF. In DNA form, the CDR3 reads TGTGCCAGCAGCGTAGAAGGTCAGGGGGGCCAGCCCCAGCATTTT.

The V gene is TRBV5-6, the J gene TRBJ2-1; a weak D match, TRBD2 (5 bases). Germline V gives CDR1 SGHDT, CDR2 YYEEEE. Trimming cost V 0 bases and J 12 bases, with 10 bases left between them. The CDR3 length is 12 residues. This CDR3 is CASSLDRERQFF. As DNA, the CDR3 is TGTGCCAGCAGCTTGGATAGGGAGAGGCAGTTCTTC.

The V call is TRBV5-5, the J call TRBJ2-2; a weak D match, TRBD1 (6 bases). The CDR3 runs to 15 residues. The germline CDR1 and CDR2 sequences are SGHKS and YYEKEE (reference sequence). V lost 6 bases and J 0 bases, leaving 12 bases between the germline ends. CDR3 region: CASTAGTSNTGELFF. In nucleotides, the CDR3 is TGTGCCAGCACCGCCGGGACATCGAACACCGGGGAGCTGTTTTTT.

The CDR3 sequence: CASSIKETINNEQFF. The DNA for the CDR3 is TGTGCCAGTAGTATAAAAGAGACAATCAACAATGAGCAGTTCTTC. This chain joins TRBV19 and TRBJ2-1; D remains unclear. Germline values: CDR1 LNHDA, CDR2 SQIVND (reference sequence). Trimming removed 2 bases at V and 5 bases at J, with 13 bases between. This CDR3 is 15 amino acids long.

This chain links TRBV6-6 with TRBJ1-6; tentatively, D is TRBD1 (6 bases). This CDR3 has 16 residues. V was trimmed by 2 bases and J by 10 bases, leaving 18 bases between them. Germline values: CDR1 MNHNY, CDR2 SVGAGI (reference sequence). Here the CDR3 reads CASSYRGGRVGSPLHF. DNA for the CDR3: TGTGCCAGCAGTTACCGGGGGGGGCGCGTAGGGTCACCCCTCCACTTT.

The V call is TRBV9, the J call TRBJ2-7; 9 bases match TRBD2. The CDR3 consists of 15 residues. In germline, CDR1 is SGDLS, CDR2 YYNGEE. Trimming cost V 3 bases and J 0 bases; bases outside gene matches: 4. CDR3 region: CASSGREGLSYEQYF. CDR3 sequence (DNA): TGTGCCAGCAGCGGGCGGGAGGGCCTCTCCTACGAGCAGTACTTC.

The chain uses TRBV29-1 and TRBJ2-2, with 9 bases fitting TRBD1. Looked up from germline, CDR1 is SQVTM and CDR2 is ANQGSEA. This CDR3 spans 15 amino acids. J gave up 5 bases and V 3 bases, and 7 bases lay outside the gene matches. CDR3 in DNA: TGCAGCGTTGAGGGACAGGGCAGTGAAACCGGGGAGCTGTTTTTT. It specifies CSVEGQGSETGELFF.

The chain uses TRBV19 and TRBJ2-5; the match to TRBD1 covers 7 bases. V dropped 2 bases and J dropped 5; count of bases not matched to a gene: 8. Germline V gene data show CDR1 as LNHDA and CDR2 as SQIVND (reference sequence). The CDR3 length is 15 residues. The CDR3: CASSITAGGSETQYF. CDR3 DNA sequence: TGTGCCAGTAGTATAACGGCAGGGGGATCGGAGACCCAGTACTTC.

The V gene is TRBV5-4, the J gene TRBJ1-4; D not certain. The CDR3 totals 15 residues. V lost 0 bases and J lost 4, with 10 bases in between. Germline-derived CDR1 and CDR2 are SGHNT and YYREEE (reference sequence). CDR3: CASSLETTGNEKLFF. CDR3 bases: TGTGCCAGCAGCTTGGAAACTACGGGTAATGAAAAACTGTTTTTT.

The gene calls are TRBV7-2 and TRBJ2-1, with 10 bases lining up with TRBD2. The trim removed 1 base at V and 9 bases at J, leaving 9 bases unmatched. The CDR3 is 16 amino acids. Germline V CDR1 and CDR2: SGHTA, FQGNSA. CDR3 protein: CASSLVGLAGGSEQFF. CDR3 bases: TGTGCCAGCAGCTTAGTAGGGTTAGCGGGAGGATCTGAGCAGTTCTTC.